The sequence of this T cell receptor beta chain was determined in a study of neoadjuvant nivolumab and ipilimumab in lung cancer. CDR3 size: 13 residues. The V gene's germline CDR1 is MNHNY and CDR2 SVGAGI (reference sequence). V dropped 7 bases and J dropped 2 bases, with 12 bases sitting between them. Measured with immunoSEQ multiplex PCR; TCRdb has only the in-frame clones, and not every one. The table records 40,000 to 55,000 clones, roughly 90% of them present only once. This TCR derives from an adult with non-small cell lung cancer. Some clones in this sample may be carry-over from other donors' samples. This sequence joins TRBV6-6 and TRBJ2-7; D tentatively reads TRBD1 or TRBD2 (5 bases each). This specimen consisted of blood, obtained before neoadjuvant nivolumab, alone or with ipilimumab. In nucleotides, the CDR3 is TGTGCCAGCAACCTTAGGGGAGCCTACGAGCAGTACTTC. This gives the protein CASNLRGAYEQYF.